This paragraph reports one T cell receptor beta chain. Its antigen is currently unknown. Stated time point: baseline, week 1 (first vaccination visit). Described treatment: pre-vaccination baseline after standard-of-care therapy. The assay was immunoSEQ multiplex PCR, and TCRdb's table has in-frame clones only and misses some. The table has 50,000 or so clones, 80% to 90% seen once. The sample is drawn from a study of a mutant IDH1 vaccine in newly diagnosed glioma. For the study at large: Patients were pretreated with radiotherapy, temozolomide, or both, mostly both. The study, taken as a whole, reports: The study observed vaccine-induced immune responses in roughly 93% of patients.

V lost 6 bases, J lost 1 base, and 9 bases lay in between. The length of the CDR3 is 13 residues. CDR1 and CDR2 (germline): MNHEY, SVGAGI. This clonotype was sampled from a man between 18 and 29 years old with glioma. The chain is built from TRBV6-5 and TRBJ1-1; maybe TRBD1 (6 bases). The material sequenced was PBMCs, taken from a glioma patient treated with radiotherapy, temozolomide or both. This CDR3 is CASRGGSNTEAFF. Written as DNA, the CDR3 is TGTGCCAGCAGAGGGGGTTCGAACACTGAAGCTTTCTTT.